These T cell receptor beta chains were read from a single sample in a study of cytomegalovirus exposure and HLA in healthy donors. This table comes from immunoSEQ multiplex PCR, and its TCRdb copy is limited to in-frame clones, with some not included. The sample lists over 85,000 clones, roughly three quarters occurring once. Sequencing used PBMCs. These receptors came from a man aged 25 to 40 in good health and CMV-seropositive. Both conserved end residues are part of each CDR3. Fields, in order: D gene, J gene, V gene, clone size, CDR3 DNA, CDR3 protein. The D gene is left open where the match is weak. A clone size is listed for some rows: how often the clone was seen (once, few, many), or a class if it is expanded.

D: TRBD1
J: TRBJ1-4
V: TRBV5-1
size: few
DNA: TGCGCCAGCAGCGCGACAGGGAGCGCGGGGGAAAAACTGTTTTTT
CDR3: CASSATGSAGEKLFF

D: TRBD1
J: TRBJ1-2
V: TRBV5-8
size: NA
DNA: TGTGCCAGCAGCTGGACGGGACAGGGACGAGGCTACACCTTC
CDR3: CASSWTGQGRGYTF

D: TRBD1
J: TRBJ2-5
V: TRBV2
size: few
DNA: TGTGCCAGCAGACCTGACAGGGGCGAGACCCAGTACTTC
CDR3: CASRPDRGETQYF

D: TRBD2
J: TRBJ2-7
V: TRBV9
size: NA
DNA: TGTGCCAGCAGCGTAGATACTAGCGGGGCCTACGAGCAGTACTTC
CDR3: CASSVDTSGAYEQYF

D: NA
J: TRBJ1-5
V: TRBV5-6
size: NA
DNA: TGTGCCAGCAGCTTGCCAGGGCAAAATCAGCCCCAGCATTTT
CDR3: CASSLPGQNQPQHF

D: NA
J: TRBJ2-7
V: TRBV7-9
size: once
DNA: TGTGCCAGCAGCTTAGGCCGGACTTCTCACGAGCAGTACTTC
CDR3: CASSLGRTSHEQYF

D: NA
J: TRBJ1-2
V: TRBV6-1
size: NA
DNA: TGTGCCAGCAGACCGGGACTCCGAGGTTGGGGCTACACCTTC
CDR3: CASRPGLRGWGYTF

D: TRBD2
J: TRBJ2-5
V: TRBV4-1
size: NA
DNA: TGCGCCAGCAGCCAAGAGTTAGCGGGCAACCAAGAGACCCAGTACTTC
CDR3: CASSQELAGNQETQYF

D: TRBD1
J: TRBJ2-5
V: TRBV27
size: once
DNA: TGTGCCAGCAGCTTGGGGACAGGCGTAGGGGAGACCCAGTACTTC
CDR3: CASSLGTGVGETQYF

D: TRBD1
J: TRBJ2-2
V: TRBV6-1
size: many
DNA: TGTGCCAGCAGTCACGACAGGGCAGTTGGGGAGCTGTTTTTT
CDR3: CASSHDRAVGELFF

D: NA
J: TRBJ2-5
V: TRBV29-1
size: NA
DNA: TGCAGCGTTGAGATGGGGCAGACCCAGTACTTC
CDR3: CSVEMGQTQYF